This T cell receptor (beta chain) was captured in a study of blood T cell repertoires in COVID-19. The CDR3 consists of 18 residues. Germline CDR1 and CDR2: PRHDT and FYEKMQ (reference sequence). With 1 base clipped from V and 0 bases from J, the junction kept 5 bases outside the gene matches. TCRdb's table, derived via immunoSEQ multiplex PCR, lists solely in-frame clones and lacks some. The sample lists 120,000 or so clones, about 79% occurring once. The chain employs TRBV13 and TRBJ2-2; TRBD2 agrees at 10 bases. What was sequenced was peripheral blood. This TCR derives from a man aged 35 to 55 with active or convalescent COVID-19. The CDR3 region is CASSLDQTSGTNTGELFF. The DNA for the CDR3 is TGTGCCAGCAGCTTAGACCAAACTAGCGGGACGAACACCGGGGAGCTGTTTTTT.